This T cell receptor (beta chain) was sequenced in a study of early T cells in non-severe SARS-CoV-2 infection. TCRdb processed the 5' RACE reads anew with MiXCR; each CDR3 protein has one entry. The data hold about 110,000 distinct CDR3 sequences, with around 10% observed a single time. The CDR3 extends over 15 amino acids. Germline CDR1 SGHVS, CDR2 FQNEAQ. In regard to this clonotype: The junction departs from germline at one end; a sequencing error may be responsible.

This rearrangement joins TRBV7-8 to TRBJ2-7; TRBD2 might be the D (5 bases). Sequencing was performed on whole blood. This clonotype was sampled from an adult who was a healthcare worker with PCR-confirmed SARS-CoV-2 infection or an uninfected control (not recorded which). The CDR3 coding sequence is TGTGCCAGCAACTTAGAGCCCTCGGCGGGCTACGAGCAGTACTTC. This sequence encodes CASNLEPSAGYEQYF.